The present TCR beta chain was sequenced within a study of CD8 T cells in Susac syndrome. Looking at the study overall: Sequenced Susac syndrome patients included six with clinically active disease and under 10 in remission. When their blood was taken, the Susac syndrome patients had either not yet had any therapy, were taking corticosteroids, or were taking intravenous immunoglobulin alone.

Negative isolation yielded the CD8+ and CD4+ T cells, while FACS enriched the TEMRA cells. V was pared by 4 bases and J by 4 bases, with 6 bases of the junction left unmatched. Germline assignment: CDR1 SGHVS and CDR2 FQNEAQ. The CDR3 is 15 residues long. With random hexamers, reverse transcription was performed on roughly 0.5 to 1 ug of RNA. TCRdb ran MiXCR on the immunoSEQ multiplex PCR reads and lists one entry per CDR3 protein. The sample contains roughly 110,000 distinct CDR3 sequences, roughly 94% of which appear only once. This sequence was found in a human donor with Susac syndrome. The chain carries TRBV7-8 and TRBJ2-2; 7 positions agree with TRBD1. Sequenced sample: CD8+ T cells from PBMCs. The CDR3, as DNA: TGTGCCAGCAGCTCGGACCCAGGGGGCACCGGGGAGCTGTTTTTT. As protein: CASSSDPGGTGELFF. The full variable domain, with the rest looked up from reference TRBV7-8 and TRBJ2-2, is GAGVSQSPRYKVAKRGQDVALRCDPISGHVSLFWYQQALGQGPEFLTYFQNEAQLDKSGLPSDRFFAERPEGSVSTLKIQRTQQEDSAVYLCASSSDPGGTGELFFGEGSRLTVL.